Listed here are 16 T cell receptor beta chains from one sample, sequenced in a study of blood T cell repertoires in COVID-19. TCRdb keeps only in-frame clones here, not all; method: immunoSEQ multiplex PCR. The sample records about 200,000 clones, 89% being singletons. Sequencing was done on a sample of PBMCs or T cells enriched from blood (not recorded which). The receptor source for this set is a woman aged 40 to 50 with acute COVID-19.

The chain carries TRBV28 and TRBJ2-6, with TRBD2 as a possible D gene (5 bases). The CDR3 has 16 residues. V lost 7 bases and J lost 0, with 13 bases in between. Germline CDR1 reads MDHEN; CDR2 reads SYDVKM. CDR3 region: CASTLTGSSGANVLTF. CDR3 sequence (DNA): TGTGCCAGCACCCTGACGGGGAGCTCTGGGGCCAACGTCCTGACTTTC.

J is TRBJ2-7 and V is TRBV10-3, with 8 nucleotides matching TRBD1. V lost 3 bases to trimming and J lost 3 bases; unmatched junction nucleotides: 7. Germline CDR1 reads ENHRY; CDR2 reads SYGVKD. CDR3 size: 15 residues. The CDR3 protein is CAISETGTGGYEQYF. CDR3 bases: TGTGCCATCAGTGAAACCGGGACAGGAGGCTACGAGCAGTACTTC.

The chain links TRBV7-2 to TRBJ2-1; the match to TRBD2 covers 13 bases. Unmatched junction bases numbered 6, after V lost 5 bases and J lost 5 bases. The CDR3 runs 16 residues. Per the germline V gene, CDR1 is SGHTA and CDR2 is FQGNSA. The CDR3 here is CASSPPGLAGNNEQFF. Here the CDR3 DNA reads TGTGCCAGCAGCCCGCCGGGACTAGCGGGAAACAATGAGCAGTTCTTC.

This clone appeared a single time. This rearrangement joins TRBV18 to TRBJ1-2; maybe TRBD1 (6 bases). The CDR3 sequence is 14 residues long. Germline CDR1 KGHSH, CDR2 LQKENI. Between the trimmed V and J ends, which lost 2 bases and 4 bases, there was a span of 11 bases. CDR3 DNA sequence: TGTGCCAGCTCACCAGACCGGACAGTCTATGGCTACACCTTC. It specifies CASSPDRTVYGYTF.

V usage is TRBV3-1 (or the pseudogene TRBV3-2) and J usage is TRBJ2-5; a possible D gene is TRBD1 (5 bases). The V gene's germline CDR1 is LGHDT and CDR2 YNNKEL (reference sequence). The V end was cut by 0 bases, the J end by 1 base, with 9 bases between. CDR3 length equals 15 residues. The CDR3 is CASSQDLGAQETQYF. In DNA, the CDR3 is TGTGCCAGCAGCCAAGATTTAGGGGCCCAAGAGACCCAGTACTTC.

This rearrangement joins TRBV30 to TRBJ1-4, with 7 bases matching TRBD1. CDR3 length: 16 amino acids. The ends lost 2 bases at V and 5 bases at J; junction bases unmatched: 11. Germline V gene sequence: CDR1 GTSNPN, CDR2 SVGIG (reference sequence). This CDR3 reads CAWSLTGNRLNEKLFF. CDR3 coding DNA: TGTGCCTGGAGTTTGACAGGGAACCGACTGAATGAAAAACTGTTTTTT. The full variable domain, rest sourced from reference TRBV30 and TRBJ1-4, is SQTIHQWPATLVQPVGSPLSLECTVEGTSNPNLYWYRQAAGRGLQLLFYSVGIGQISSEVPQNLSASRPQDRQFILSSKKLLLSDSGFYLCAWSLTGNRLNEKLFFGSGTQLSVL.

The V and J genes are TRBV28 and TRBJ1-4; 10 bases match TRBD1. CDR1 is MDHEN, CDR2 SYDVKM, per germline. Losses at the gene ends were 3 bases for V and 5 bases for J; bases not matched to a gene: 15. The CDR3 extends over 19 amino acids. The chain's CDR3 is CASSFGDRGRGSANEKLFF. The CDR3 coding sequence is TGTGCCAGCAGTTTCGGGGACAGGGGAAGGGGTTCGGCCAATGAAAAACTGTTTTTT.

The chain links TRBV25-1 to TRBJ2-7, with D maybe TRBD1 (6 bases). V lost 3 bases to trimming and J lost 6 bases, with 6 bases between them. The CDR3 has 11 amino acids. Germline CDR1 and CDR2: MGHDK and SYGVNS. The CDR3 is CASSEGAEQYF. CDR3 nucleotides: TGTGCCAGCAGTGAGGGGGCCGAGCAGTACTTC.

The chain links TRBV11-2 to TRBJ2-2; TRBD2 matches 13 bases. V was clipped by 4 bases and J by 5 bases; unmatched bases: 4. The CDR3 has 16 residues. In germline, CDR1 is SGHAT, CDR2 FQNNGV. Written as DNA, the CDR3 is TGTGCCAGCAGCTCCGCGGGACTAGCGGGAACCGGGGAGCTGTTTTTT. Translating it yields CASSSAGLAGTGELFF.

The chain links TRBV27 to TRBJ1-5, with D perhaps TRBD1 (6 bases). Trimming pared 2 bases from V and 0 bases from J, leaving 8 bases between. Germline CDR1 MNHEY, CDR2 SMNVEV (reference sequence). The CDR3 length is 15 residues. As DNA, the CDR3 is TGTGCCAGCAGTTTAGGGGGGGCTAGCAATCAGCCCCAGCATTTT. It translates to CASSLGGASNQPQHF.

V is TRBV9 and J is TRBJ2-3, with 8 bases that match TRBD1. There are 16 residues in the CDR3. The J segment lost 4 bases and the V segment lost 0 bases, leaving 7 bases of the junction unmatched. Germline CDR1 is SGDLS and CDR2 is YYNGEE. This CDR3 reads CASSVGGRGRADTQYF. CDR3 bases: TGTGCCAGCAGCGTAGGCGGCAGGGGGCGAGCAGATACGCAGTATTTT.

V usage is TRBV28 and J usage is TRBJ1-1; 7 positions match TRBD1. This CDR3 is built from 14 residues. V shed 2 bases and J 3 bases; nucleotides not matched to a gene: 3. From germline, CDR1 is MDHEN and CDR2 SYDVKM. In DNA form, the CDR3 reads TGTGCCAGCAGTTTACGAACAGGGGACACTGAAGCTTTCTTT. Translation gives CASSLRTGDTEAFF.

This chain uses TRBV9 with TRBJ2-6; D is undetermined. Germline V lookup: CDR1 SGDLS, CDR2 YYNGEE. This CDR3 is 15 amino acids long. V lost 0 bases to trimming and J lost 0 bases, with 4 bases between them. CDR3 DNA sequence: TGTGCCAGCAGCGTAGCGGTCTCTGGGGCCAACGTCCTGACTTTC. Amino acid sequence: CASSVAVSGANVLTF.

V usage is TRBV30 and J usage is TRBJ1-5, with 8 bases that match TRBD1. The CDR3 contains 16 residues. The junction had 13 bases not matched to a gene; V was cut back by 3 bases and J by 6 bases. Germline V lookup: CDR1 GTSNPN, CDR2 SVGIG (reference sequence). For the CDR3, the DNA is TGTGCCTGGAGCCCAGAAGACAGGGGCTTCGGTCAGCCCCAGCATTTT. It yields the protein CAWSPEDRGFGQPQHF. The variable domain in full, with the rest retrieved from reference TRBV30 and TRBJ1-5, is SQTIHQWPATLVQPVGSPLSLECTVEGTSNPNLYWYRQAAGRGLQLLFYSVGIGQISSEVPQNLSASRPQDRQFILSSKKLLLSDSGFYLCAWSPEDRGFGQPQHFGDGTRLSIL.

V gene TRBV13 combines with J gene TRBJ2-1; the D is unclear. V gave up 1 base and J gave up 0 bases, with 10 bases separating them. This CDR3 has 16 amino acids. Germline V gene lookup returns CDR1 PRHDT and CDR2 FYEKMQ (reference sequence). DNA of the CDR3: TGTGCCAGCAGCTTAGAGGCAGGTAGCTCCTACAATGAGCAGTTCTTC. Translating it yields CASSLEAGSSYNEQFF.

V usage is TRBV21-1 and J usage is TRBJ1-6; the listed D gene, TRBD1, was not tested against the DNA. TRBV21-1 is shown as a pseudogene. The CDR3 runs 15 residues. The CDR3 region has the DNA TGTGCCAGCAGCAAAGGGCATGTAAGGGGTTCACCCCTCCACTTT. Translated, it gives CASSKGHVRGSPLHF.